This T cell receptor (beta chain) was sequenced during a study of cytomegalovirus exposure and HLA in healthy donors. As regards this clone: What it recognizes is unknown.

Amplification used 60 Vbeta primers and 13 Jbeta primers. Libraries were prepared by immunoSEQ multiplex PCR; TCRdb keeps only in-frame clonotypes and omits some of them. The table includes 250,000 to 350,000 clones, approximately 90% detected once. General study findings and limits: Specific recognition of CMV antigens was confirmed in vitro for three chains (all CMV-associated). According to a later analysis, donors in an Asian-associated ancestry cluster reportedly had fewer N-insertions than the roughly 720-donor mean. Most TCR sequences were uncommon, yet certain public TCRs appeared in many donors.

The TCR sequence derives from a woman between 18 and 29 years old in good health and CMV-seronegative. The sequencing input was PBMCs.

CDR3 DNA: TGCGCCAGCAGCCAAGGATCTTTTTTGGGGCCCTCTGGTTCTGAAGCTTTCTTT. Residues: CASSQGSFLGPSGSEAFF. This rearrangement joins TRBV4-1 to TRBJ1-1; D perhaps matches TRBD1 (5 bases). The CDR3 contains 18 residues. Germline V gene sequence: CDR1 MGHRA, CDR2 YSYEKL. Between the trimmed V and J ends, which lost 1 base and 6 bases, there was a span of 24 bases.